A single sample gave rise to the 28 T cell receptor beta chains below, sequenced in a study of blood T cell repertoires in COVID-19. The protocol was immunoSEQ multiplex PCR, while the TCRdb copy is restricted to in-frame clones and leaves out a portion. The sample includes around 130,000 clones, 85% to 90% of them seen just once. Sequenced: peripheral blood. The receptors originated from a human donor in a cohort sampled during active COVID-19.

The chain combines TRBV28 with TRBJ2-7; 9 bases line up with TRBD1. J gave up 5 bases and V 8 bases, and 10 bases lay outside the gene matches. Germline assignment: CDR1 MDHEN and CDR2 SYDVKM. There are 14 residues in the CDR3. CDR3 in amino acids: CASRSGQGVHEQYF. CDR3 in DNA: TGTGCCAGCCGATCGGGACAGGGAGTCCACGAGCAGTACTTC.

This chain joins TRBV5-1 and TRBJ2-7; TRBD2 might be the D (5 bases). V was shortened by 2 bases and J by 5 bases, with 11 bases between the two germline ends. The CDR3 length is 13 residues. Germline V gives CDR1 SGHRS, CDR2 YFSETQ. The CDR3 sequence: CASSFFEGDEQYF. DNA for the CDR3: TGCGCCAGCAGCTTTTTTGAGGGCGACGAGCAGTACTTC. Together with reference TRBV5-1 and TRBJ2-7, the CDR3 gives the full variable domain: KAGVTQTPRYLIKTRGQQVTLSCSPISGHRSVSWYQQTPGQGLQFLFEYFSETQRNKGNFPGRFSGRQFSNSRSEMNVSTLELGDSALYLCASSFFEGDEQYFGPGTRLTVT.

This sequence joins TRBV18 and TRBJ1-4, with D tentatively TRBD1 (5 bases). There are 15 residues in the CDR3. In germline, CDR1 is KGHSH, CDR2 LQKENI. Trimming removed 0 bases at V and 8 bases at J, with 13 bases between. CDR3 in DNA: TGTGCCAGCTCACCACCGGAGGGGCCAAGGGAAAAACTGTTTTTT. This translates into CASSPPEGPREKLFF. The variable domain in full, with the rest retrieved from reference TRBV18 and TRBJ1-4, is NAGVMQNPRHLVRRRGQEARLRCSPMKGHSHVYWYRQLPEEGLKFMVYLQKENIIDESGMPKERFSAEFPKEGPSILRIQQVVRGDSAAYFCASSPPEGPREKLFFGSGTQLSVL.

The chain combines TRBV2 with TRBJ2-5; tentative D call: TRBD1 (6 bases). Germline CDR1 reads SNHLY; CDR2 reads FYNNEI. The CDR3 totals 15 residues. V was shortened by 4 bases and J by 3 bases, with 15 bases between the two germline ends. CDR3 sequence reads: CASSGPTEGEETQYF. The CDR3 DNA reads TGTGCCAGCAGTGGCCCTACCGAGGGGGAAGAGACCCAGTACTTC.

The CDR3: CASSPGTSGETQYF. The CDR3, as DNA: TGTGCCAGCAGCCCCGGGACTAGCGGAGAGACCCAGTACTTC. This sequence joins TRBV9 and TRBJ2-5; TRBD2 aligns across 11 bases. Germline-derived CDR1 and CDR2 are SGDLS and YYNGEE. The CDR3 consists of 14 residues. Trimming removed 4 bases from V and 4 bases from J; junction bases left unmatched: 3. Filled out from reference TRBV9 and TRBJ2-5, the complete variable domain reads DSGVTQTPKHLITATGQRVTLRCSPRSGDLSVYWYQQSLDQGLQFLIQYYNGEERAKGNILERFSAQQFPDLHSELNLSSLELGDSALYFCASSPGTSGETQYFGPGTRLLVL.

The chain employs TRBV6-4 and TRBJ2-1; TRBD2 agrees at 8 bases. There are 15 residues in the CDR3. Germline V gene lookup returns CDR1 MRHNA and CDR2 SNTAGT. J gave up 2 bases and V 6 bases, and 6 bases lay outside the gene matches. CDR3 sequence (DNA): TGTGCCAGCAGCCCTGCGGGGGGCGCCTACAATGAGCAGTTCTTC. Translation gives CASSPAGGAYNEQFF.

The rearrangement joins TRBV5-1 to TRBJ2-7; D possibly corresponds to TRBD2 (6 bases). The germline V gene encodes CDR1 SGHRS and CDR2 YFSETQ. The CDR3 sequence is 14 residues long. Between the trimmed V and J ends, which lost 0 bases and 2 bases, there was a span of 9 bases. CDR3 protein: CASSLGGLAYEQYF. CDR3 DNA: TGCGCCAGCAGCTTGGGGGGACTGGCCTACGAGCAGTACTTC.

The chain combines TRBV4-1 with TRBJ1-4; D is unresolved. Trimming cost V 1 base and J 3 bases, with 9 bases left between them. The CDR3 sequence is 15 residues long. The germline V gene encodes CDR1 MGHRA and CDR2 YSYEKL. CDR3 coding DNA: TGCGCCAGCAGCCAAGGGTATGAGGCTAATGAAAAACTGTTTTTT. Protein: CASSQGYEANEKLFF.

The V gene is TRBV5-1, the J gene TRBJ1-6; D unclear. CDR1 SGHRS and CDR2 YFSETQ come from the germline V gene. The CDR3 runs 14 residues. V shed 0 bases and J shed 5 bases, with 6 bases lying between them. In DNA form, the CDR3 reads TGCGCCAGCAGCTTGGACGGGGATAATTCACCCCTCCACTTT. Amino acids: CASSLDGDNSPLHF.

In its sample, this clone was seen a few times. This chain uses TRBV15 with TRBJ2-4, with D possibly TRBD1 on 5 matching bases. CDR3 length equals 14 residues. The germline gives CDR1 LNHNV, CDR2 YYDKDF (reference sequence). Trimming shortened V by 0 bases and J by 7 bases, and 10 bases separated the two germline ends. CDR3 sequence: CATSRDRAVNIQYF. The CDR3 coding sequence is TGTGCCACCAGCAGAGACAGGGCTGTGAACATTCAGTACTTC.

This sequence joins TRBV15 and TRBJ2-3; 15 bases line up with TRBD2. The CDR3 loop spans 19 amino acids. After removal of 3 bases from V and 5 bases from J, the junction contained 12 bases not matched to a gene. CDR1 is LNHNV, CDR2 YYDKDF, per germline (reference sequence). This chain's CDR3 is CATSREGLAGGPVVDTQYF. The CDR3 coding sequence is TGTGCCACCAGCAGGGAAGGACTAGCGGGAGGGCCAGTAGTAGATACGCAGTATTTT.

The chain links TRBV16 to TRBJ2-7; TRBD1 matches at 11 bases. The CDR3 contains 17 residues. CDR1 is KGHSY and CDR2 is FQNENV in the germline V gene. The J segment lost 3 bases and the V segment lost 1 base, leaving 8 bases of the junction unmatched. The CDR3 coding sequence is TGTGCCAGCAGCCAATTTTTACCGGGACAGGGGGTCTACGAGCAGTACTTC. Its translation: CASSQFLPGQGVYEQYF.

V is TRBV19 and J is TRBJ1-1; D is uncertain. This CDR3 is built from 13 residues. Germline V gives CDR1 LNHDA, CDR2 SQIVND (reference sequence). Trimming pared 0 bases from V and 6 bases from J, leaving 8 bases between. The CDR3 spells CASSIDTRSEAFF. CDR3 coding DNA: TGTGCCAGTAGTATAGACACGAGGTCTGAAGCTTTCTTT.

This clone appeared a single time. The J gene is TRBJ2-7, the V gene TRBV3-1 (or the pseudogene TRBV3-2); maybe TRBD2 (6 bases). Germline loops: CDR1 LGHDT, CDR2 YNNKEL (reference sequence). CDR3 size: 14 residues. V shed 8 bases and J shed 7 bases, with 21 bases lying between them. The CDR3 region has the DNA TGTGCCAGCTCCCGTGGGCAGGACTATGGGGAGCAGTACTTC. It yields the protein CASSRGQDYGEQYF.

This rearrangement joins TRBV2 to TRBJ1-4; D is perhaps TRBD1 (6 bases). The CDR3 consists of 14 residues. In germline, CDR1 is SNHLY, CDR2 FYNNEI. V was shortened by 4 bases and J by 8 bases, with 14 bases between the two germline ends. DNA of the CDR3: TGTGCCAGCAGTGTAGGGGGGGCAGGGGAAAAACTGTTTTTT. Amino acid sequence: CASSVGGAGEKLFF. Full variable domain (missing parts from reference TRBV2 and TRBJ1-4): EPEVTQTPSHQVTQMGQEVILRCVPISNHLYFYWYRQILGQKVEFLVSFYNNEISEKSEIFDDQFSVERPDGSNFTLKIRSTKLEDSAMYFCASSVGGAGEKLFFGSGTQLSVL.

V usage is TRBV12-3 or TRBV12-4 and J usage is TRBJ1-2, with 7 nucleotides matching TRBD1. The CDR3 has 13 amino acids. The trim removed 6 bases at V and 4 bases at J, leaving 5 bases unmatched. The CDR3 reads CASRPGQTYGYTF. The DNA of the CDR3 is TGTGCCAGCAGACCGGGACAGACCTATGGCTACACCTTC.

The chain couples TRBV19 to TRBJ1-2, with D perhaps matching TRBD1 (6 bases). CDR1 LNHDA and CDR2 SQIVND come from the germline V gene (reference sequence). The V end was cut by 5 bases, the J end by 4 bases, with 23 bases between. The CDR3 length is 17 residues. In DNA form, the CDR3 reads TGTGCCAGTAGTGCCCGGGACAAGGTCTCAGGGGTCTATGGCTACACCTTC. Its translation is CASSARDKVSGVYGYTF.

The chain has TRBV10-3 and TRBJ2-7, with D maybe TRBD2 (6 bases). V was trimmed by 1 base and J by 2 bases, leaving 15 bases between them. The germline gives CDR1 ENHRY, CDR2 SYGVKD. The CDR3 has 16 amino acids. CDR3 bases: TGTGCCATCAGTGAGTGGAACAGCGGGCACCCCTACGAGCAGTACTTC. Amino acid sequence: CAISEWNSGHPYEQYF.

The chain recombines TRBV13 with TRBJ2-5, with D perhaps TRBD2 (5 bases). Trimming took 4 bases from V and 3 from J, leaving 21 bases between them. Per the germline V gene, CDR1 is PRHDT and CDR2 is FYEKMQ (reference sequence). The CDR3 contains 17 residues. CDR3 sequence reads: CASSSTGLTFYEETQYF. Here the CDR3 DNA reads TGTGCCAGCAGCTCCACCGGACTTACCTTTTACGAAGAGACCCAGTACTTC.

The rearrangement joins TRBV24-1 to TRBJ2-2; TRBD1 is a possible D gene (6 bases). There are 13 residues in the CDR3. Germline assignment: CDR1 KGHDR and CDR2 SFDVKD. Trimming stripped 7 bases from V and 7 bases from J, with 12 bases between. The CDR3 DNA reads as TGTGCCACCAGAGCCACAGGGTACGGGGAGCTGTTTTTT. Protein sequence: CATRATGYGELFF.

This clone was recorded many times. The rearrangement joins TRBV6-6 to TRBJ2-1, with 7 bases matching TRBD2. The CDR3 totals 15 residues. Germline CDR1 and CDR2: MNHNY and SVGAGI (reference sequence). After removal of 3 bases from V and 10 bases from J, the junction contained 12 bases not matched to a gene. The CDR3 DNA sequence: TGTGCCAGCAGTTATTCAGCGGGGAGTTCGGAGGAGCAGTTCTTC. This translates into CASSYSAGSSEEQFF.

The rearrangement links TRBV10-3 to TRBJ2-7; 7 bases match TRBD1. V shed 6 bases and J 0 bases; nucleotides not matched to a gene: 2. The germline gives CDR1 ENHRY, CDR2 SYGVKD. The CDR3 length is 13 residues. The CDR3 reads CAISRDSSYEQYF. For the CDR3, the DNA is TGTGCCATCAGCCGGGACAGCTCCTACGAGCAGTACTTC.

The chain joins TRBV5-5 to TRBJ1-4; 9 bases are shared with TRBD1. This CDR3 is 16 amino acids long. Trimming took 4 bases from V and 8 from J; bases not matched to a gene: 12. The V gene's germline CDR1 is SGHKS and CDR2 YYEKEE (reference sequence). The CDR3: CASSANPGTGSEKLFF. CDR3 nucleotide sequence: TGTGCCAGCAGCGCGAACCCCGGGACAGGGTCGGAAAAACTGTTTTTT.

This clone showed up just once. V gene TRBV5-8 combines with J gene TRBJ2-1; 10 bases fit TRBD2. The CDR3 extends over 16 amino acids. Per the germline V gene, CDR1 is SGHTS and CDR2 is YDEGEE. V shed 3 bases, J shed 2 bases, and the junction held 5 bases outside the gene matches. CDR3 loop: CASSSGLAVTYNEQFF. CDR3 coding DNA: TGTGCCAGCAGCTCTGGACTAGCGGTTACCTACAATGAGCAGTTCTTC.

The chain is built from TRBV27 and TRBJ1-1; a possible D gene is TRBD1 (6 bases). Trimming removed 5 bases from V and 6 bases from J, with 16 bases in between. The CDR3 consists of 14 residues. Germline CDR1 reads MNHEY; CDR2 reads SMNVEV (reference sequence). The CDR3 DNA reads TGTGCCAGCAGTCTTTGGACAGACGGGGCTGAAGCTTTCTTT. It is translated as CASSLWTDGAEAFF.

The chain couples TRBV7-9 to TRBJ1-1; 7 bases align to TRBD1. The V gene end was trimmed by 3 bases and the J gene end by 2 bases; junction bases not matched to a gene: 6. Looked up from germline, CDR1 is SEHNR and CDR2 is FQNEAQ (reference sequence). CDR3 length: 15 amino acids. Here the CDR3 reads CASSLNRDSNTEAFF. CDR3 in DNA: TGTGCCAGCAGCTTGAACCGGGACAGTAACACTGAAGCTTTCTTT.

The chain recombines TRBV4-1 with TRBJ1-1, with TRBD1 as a possible D gene (6 bases). The length of the CDR3 is 15 residues. The V and J ends lost 4 bases and 4 bases respectively, with 16 bases between them. CDR1 and CDR2 from the germline V gene are MGHRA and YSYEKL. The DNA of the CDR3 is TGCGCCAGCAGCCCCCAGTGGGGGCAGATCACTGAAGCTTTCTTT. Residues: CASSPQWGQITEAFF.

The genes are TRBV14 and TRBJ1-1, with D uncertain. Trimming took off 4 bases at V and 1 base at J, with 7 bases between the two ends. Germline V lookup: CDR1 SGHDN, CDR2 FVKESK. There are 13 residues in the CDR3. CDR3 residues: CASSRNKNTEAFF. In DNA form, the CDR3 reads TGTGCCAGCAGCCGAAACAAGAACACTGAAGCTTTCTTT.